The clone carrying this T cell receptor (beta chain) was observed a handful of times. TCRdb recomputed calls from the PCR reads with MiXCR, one row per CDR3 protein. This table holds approximately 80,000 distinct CDR3 sequences, under 65% found once. These data come from a study of CDR3 diversity in severe acne. Sequencing was performed on blood. This TCR was sampled from a male donor in good health, without acne.

The CDR3 DNA sequence: TGCAGTGCCTTCGGGAGGGCGAGGCGGGGGGGCGCGTACAATGAGCAGTTCTTC. It is translated as CSAFGRARRGGAYNEQFF. This sequence joins TRBV20-1 and TRBJ2-1; 9 bases are a match to TRBD2. Trimming at V came to 6 bases and at J to 4 bases, leaving 19 bases not matched to a gene. The CDR3 is 18 amino acids. Germline V lookup: CDR1 DFQATT, CDR2 SNEGSKA (reference sequence).